This T cell receptor (beta chain) was sequenced during a study of chemoradiotherapy in HPV16-positive cancers. This table comes from immunoSEQ multiplex PCR, and its TCRdb copy is limited to in-frame clones, with some not included. The sample has some 8,300 clones, roughly 75% seen once; the top ten hold around 41%. Repeated repertoire sampling spanned the course of chemoradiotherapy. Of note for this clone: No antigen is known for it.

The germline V and J ends were trimmed by 6 bases and 5 bases, with 19 bases remaining between them. CDR1 SQVTM and CDR2 ANQGSEA come from the germline V gene. The CDR3 covers 14 residues. Notes on the study in general: Non-HPV-specific T cells did not expand in tumors during treatment, whereas candidate HPV-specific clones and E7-related motifs did.

Sequenced here: tumor tissue, sampled from a patient who underwent chemoradiotherapy. The clonotype comes from a human donor with HPV-associated anogenital cancer. V and J are TRBV29-1 and TRBJ2-5, with a weak D call TRBD1 (6 bases). The CDR3 sequence is CSVAPISRGETQYF. The CDR3 nucleotides are TGCAGCGTAGCCCCGATCTCAAGGGGGGAGACCCAGTACTTC.